The text below deals with one T cell receptor (beta chain). Its antigen is still unknown. No much larger clone is present one base from it, and per-base qualities are unavailable. The CDR3 covers 15 residues, taking in both the cysteine and the phenylalanine. The retained sequence is limited to the CDR3, 45 bases, with the frame set at the first base. V is cut by 7 bases and J by 0 bases, and the space between the germline ends is 13 bases. The germline V gene (reference sequence) provides CDR1 LNHDA and CDR2 SQIVND. This record comes from a study of T cell responses to AZD1222 COVID-19 vaccine (dated by TCRdb to 2020 to 2023). In terms of the full investigation: TCR sequencing was performed for approximately 240 trial participants, of whom about 210 were given two doses of AZD1222 and around 26 were given two doses of MenACWY control vaccine. Trial participants were enrolled into age subgroups of 18-55, 56-69 and 70-plus years, which contained approximately 150, 30 and 60 TCR-sequenced participants, respectively.

The label giving this sample's time point can be read as: about 28 days (+/-7) after the second vaccine dose. Read against the paper, the sample's treatment or condition label means: meningococcal conjugate vaccine given as trial control. The vaccinee samples were drawn from two UK trials, COV001 and COV002, one of which was a single-blind randomized controlled phase 2/3 trial testing AZD1222 (ChAdOx1 nCoV-19) in healthy adults. Trial participant PBMC samples were collected at day 0 and day 28 after the second dose for TCRbeta chain sequencing. What the authors observed across the whole study: Vaccine-associated CD4 TCRs spanned the whole spike protein, with dominant responses in regions 160-218 and 743-854. No day 14 peak-response samples were available, so repertoires were characterized only after the peak T cell response. Participants were mostly white British and included more females than males, and it was suggested by the authors that clonal diversity may have been underestimated. In the small 56-69-year group, the increase in depth fell short of significance, most likely because of low power. Epitopes outside the regions mutated in the B.1.351 and B.1.1.7 variants were reportedly recognized by nearly half of the unique spike-specific TCRs. After two AZD1222 doses, both the breadth and the depth of spike-specific TCRs were significantly higher than at day 0 and than in MenACWY recipients. Only five to seven AZD1222 recipients were SARS-CoV-2 seropositive at baseline, limiting conclusions about previously exposed vaccinees.

The CDR3 regions of human TCRbeta chains were analyzed by immunosequencing. Concerning the study's data processing: Repertoire TCRs were matched against a reference library of SARS-CoV-2-specific TCRs generated with the MIRA antigen-specificity platform. Breadth was defined as the fraction of unique TCRs that were SARS-CoV-2-associated, and depth was defined as the fraction of total T cells that were SARS-CoV-2-associated. Each spike-specific TCR was assigned to its reactive spike region and to a CD4 or CD8 class using the MIRA data. Log10-transformed breadth and depth values were compared by one-way ANOVA with Sidak's multiple comparisons tests. TCRdb took this table from immuneACCESS and kept in-frame rearrangements with V and J called. Such tables lack part of the clones; where checked against another copy, unresolved V genes explain under half of the gap, and the rest is unexplained. That table furnishes V, J and clone size, whereas the DNA furnished D and trimming. This sample is represented by some 190,000 clones; approximately 94% of them were singletons. Clones ranked in the top ten supply over 1.5% of the sample.

This receptor chain uses TRBV19 and TRBJ2-1; D gene: possibly TRBD2, on 6 matching bases. Source: peripheral blood, taken 28 days after the second dose of the MenACWY control vaccine. The receptor comes from an adult who received the MenACWY meningococcal vaccine as a control. CDR3 reads: CASNPSGSSYNEQFF. At the DNA level, the sequence is TGTGCCAGTAACCCCTCCGGGAGCTCCTACAATGAGCAGTTCTTC.